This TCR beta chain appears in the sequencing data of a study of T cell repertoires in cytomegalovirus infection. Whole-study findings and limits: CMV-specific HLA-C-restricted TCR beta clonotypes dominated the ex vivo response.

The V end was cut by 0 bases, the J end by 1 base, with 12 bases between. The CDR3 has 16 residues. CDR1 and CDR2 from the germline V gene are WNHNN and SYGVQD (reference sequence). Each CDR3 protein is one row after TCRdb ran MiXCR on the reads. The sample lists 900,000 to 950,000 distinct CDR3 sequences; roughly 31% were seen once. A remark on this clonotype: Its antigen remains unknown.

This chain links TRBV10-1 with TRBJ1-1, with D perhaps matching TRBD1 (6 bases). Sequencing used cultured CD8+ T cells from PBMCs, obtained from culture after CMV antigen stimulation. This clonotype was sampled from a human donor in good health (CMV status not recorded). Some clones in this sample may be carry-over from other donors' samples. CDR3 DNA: TGCGCCAGCAGTGAGTCGGGAGGACAGAAGAACACTGAAGCTTTCTTT. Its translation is CASSESGGQKNTEAFF.